The 8 T cell receptor beta chains below were found in one sample sequenced in a study of T cells in narcolepsy. Assay: immunoSEQ multiplex PCR; the TCRdb copy retains only in-frame clones and omits some. The sample holds 35,000 to 40,000 clones, approximately 85% seen once. The sequenced material came from CD45RA- memory CD4+ T cells from PBMCs. These receptors came from a human donor with narcolepsy.

The genes are TRBV11-3 and TRBJ2-2, with D tentatively TRBD1 (6 bases). The V end was cut by 5 bases, the J end by 3 bases, with 19 bases between. Germline V gene lookup returns CDR1 SGHNT and CDR2 YENEEA. The CDR3 runs to 17 residues. CDR3 DNA: TGTGCCAGCAGCACAACAGGGAAGAGGTGGGACACCGGGGAGCTGTTTTTT. Translation gives CASSTTGKRWDTGELFF.

The genes are TRBV5-1 and TRBJ2-5; 10 bases are shared with TRBD2. V was pared by 1 base and J by 4 bases, with 7 bases of the junction left unmatched. CDR3 length equals 16 residues. Germline V lookup: CDR1 SGHRS, CDR2 YFSETQ. For the CDR3, the DNA is TGCGCCAGCAGCTTGACTGAGCGGGGGGGCGGAGAGACCCAGTACTTC. Its translation: CASSLTERGGGETQYF.

The chain employs TRBV6-1 and TRBJ1-2; 9 nucleotides match TRBD1. The CDR3 extends over 14 amino acids. The germline V gene encodes CDR1 MNHNS and CDR2 SASEGT. The ends lost 4 bases at V and 12 bases at J; junction bases unmatched: 12. Written as DNA, the CDR3 is TGTGCCAGCAGTGCCCCCGGGACAGGGAAAGGAGACACCTTC. Its translation is CASSAPGTGKGDTF.

The rearrangement uses TRBV5-5 and TRBJ2-7, with a possible D match to TRBD2 (5 bases). The germline CDR1 and CDR2 sequences are SGHKS and YYEKEE (reference sequence). Trimming left V 5 bases short and J 4 bases short, with 16 bases between. CDR3 length: 14 amino acids. This CDR3 reads CASSLNAGYYEQYF. The CDR3 nucleotides read TGTGCCAGCAGTCTTAACGCGGGTTATTACGAGCAGTACTTC.

The chain combines TRBV7-3 with TRBJ2-7; D may be TRBD1 (6 bases). The V gene lost 0 bases and the J gene lost 5 bases, with 11 bases spanning the gap. CDR1 SGHTA and CDR2 FQGTGA come from the germline V gene. The CDR3 covers 14 residues. The CDR3 is CASSLTGGRNEQYF. As DNA, the CDR3 is TGTGCCAGCAGCTTAACAGGGGGTAGGAACGAGCAGTACTTC.

The chain is built from TRBV29-1 and TRBJ2-3; D tentatively reads TRBD1 or TRBD2 (5 bases each). V dropped 7 bases and J dropped 0 bases, with 14 bases sitting between them. Germline V lookup: CDR1 SQVTM, CDR2 ANQGSEA. This CDR3 is built from 14 residues. The CDR3: CSANRDGSTDTQYF. In nucleotides, the CDR3 is TGCAGCGCGAACCGGGACGGAAGCACAGATACGCAGTATTTT.

Written as DNA, the CDR3 is TGTGCCAGCGCGGGAGCGACTTACACAGATACGCAGTATTTT. Protein sequence: CASAGATYTDTQYF. The chain recombines TRBV2 with TRBJ2-3, with 7 bases fitting TRBD2. The CDR3 is made up of 14 amino acids. Per the germline V gene, CDR1 is SNHLY and CDR2 is FYNNEI. The J segment lost 2 bases and the V segment lost 8 bases, leaving 7 bases of the junction unmatched. Variable domain in full (rest from reference TRBV2 and TRBJ2-3): EPEVTQTPSHQVTQMGQEVILRCVPISNHLYFYWYRQILGQKVEFLVSFYNNEISEKSEIFDDQFSVERPDGSNFTLKIRSTKLEDSAMYFCASAGATYTDTQYFGPGTRLTVL.

The chain is built from TRBV7-9 and TRBJ1-5; 8 bases line up with TRBD1. V was clipped by 4 bases and J by 6 bases; unmatched bases: 2. The CDR3 is made up of 13 amino acids. Germline values: CDR1 SEHNR, CDR2 FQNEAQ (reference sequence). CDR3 amino acids: CASSYRGGQPQHF. CDR3 bases: TGTGCCAGCAGCTACAGGGGGGGTCAGCCCCAGCATTTT.